A selection of T cell receptor beta chains follows, all from one sample in a study of blood T cell repertoires in COVID-19. Repertoires were generated with immunoSEQ multiplex PCR, while TCRdb's copy carries only in-frame clones and drops some. The sample lists around 330,000 clones; around 90% were seen once. Sequenced input: PBMCs or T cells enriched from blood (not recorded which). Receptors were obtained from a man aged 55 to 69 who had recovered from COVID-19. Each CDR3 is given with its conserved first and last residue. Fields, in order: V gene, J gene, D gene, clone size, CDR3 protein, CDR3 DNA. The D gene is left open where the match is weak. Only part of the rows carry a size: once, few, many, or a class if the clone is expanded.

TRBV24-1	TRBJ2-7	TRBD2	NA	CATSDASGTFYEQYF	TGTGCCACCAGTGATGCTAGCGGGACCTTCTACGAGCAGTACTTC
TRBV15	TRBJ2-2	TRBD2	NA	CATSRPGLAGAAGELFF	TGTGCCACCAGCAGACCGGGACTAGCGGGAGCGGCCGGGGAGCTGTTTTTT
TRBV27	TRBJ1-6	TRBD1	NA	CASSFRDRDSYNSPLHF	TGTGCCAGCAGCTTTCGGGACAGGGATTCCTATAATTCACCCCTCCACTTT
TRBV24-1	TRBJ1-1	TRBD1	NA	CATSDSGQGGGLNTEAFF	TGTGCCACCAGTGATTCGGGACAGGGTGGAGGATTAAACACTGAAGCTTTCTTT
TRBV6-5	TRBJ2-7	TRBD2	few	CASSYSQREREQYF	TGTGCCAGCAGTTACTCCCAGCGGGAGCGTGAGCAGTACTTC
TRBV5-1	TRBJ1-5	NA	NA	CASSLGTGIQPQHF	TGCGCCAGCAGCTTGGGCACAGGGATTCAGCCCCAGCATTTT
TRBV5-4	TRBJ2-3	NA	NA	CASSYHTASTDTQYF	TGTGCCAGCAGCTACCACACAGCTAGCACAGATACGCAGTATTTT
TRBV5-8	TRBJ2-3	NA	NA	CASSRLTDTQYF	TGTGCCAGCAGTCGACTCACAGATACGCAGTATTTT
TRBV5-4	TRBJ1-2	NA	NA	CASSFGGVNYGYTF	TGTGCCAGCAGCTTTGGAGGGGTCAACTATGGCTACACCTTC
TRBV7-8	TRBJ1-1	NA	NA	CASSLADSTEAFF	TGTGCCAGCAGCTTAGCTGATAGCACTGAAGCTTTCTTT
TRBV28	TRBJ2-1	NA	NA	CASSWLGTEQFF	TGTGCCAGCAGTTGGTTGGGGACTGAACAGTTCTTC
TRBV15	TRBJ2-5	NA	once	CATSRDGGGGAERQYF	TGTGCCACCAGCAGAGATGGTGGCGGAGGCGCTGAGCGCCAGTACTTC
TRBV24-1	TRBJ2-2	NA	NA	CATSDPNRANTGELFF	TGTGCCACCAGTGACCCCAACAGGGCGAACACCGGGGAGCTGTTTTTT
TRBV18	TRBJ2-7	TRBD1	NA	CASSPPTGVAYEQYF	TGTGCCAGCTCACCACCGACAGGGGTGGCCTACGAGCAGTACTTC
TRBV3-1/TRBV3-2	TRBJ2-6	NA	NA	CASSQDLGDSGANVLTF	TGTGCCAGCAGCCAAGATCTGGGAGACTCTGGGGCCAACGTCCTGACTTTC
TRBV18	TRBJ2-2	NA	NA	CASSPPAQNTGELFF	TGTGCCAGCTCACCACCAGCTCAGAACACCGGGGAGCTGTTTTTT
TRBV9	TRBJ2-1	TRBD2	NA	CASSVRGTSGHNEQFF	TGTGCCAGCAGCGTGAGAGGGACTAGCGGCCACAATGAGCAGTTCTTC